This is a list of T cell receptor beta chains from one sample in a study of shared clonotypes between healthy human individuals. The method was immunoSEQ multiplex PCR; TCRdb's version includes in-frame clones alone and lacks a portion of them. The sample contains roughly 700,000 clones, roughly 87% of which appear only once. The sequenced sample was memory CD8+ T cells from PBMCs. The receptor set was obtained from a man aged 18 to 35 in good health. Some clones in this sample may be carry-over from other donors' samples. The CDR3 runs from the conserved cysteine through the conserved F or W. A D gene is named only where the DNA matches it firmly. Rows may omit the clone size; those that give it use once, few, many or a size class.

v_call	clone_size	j_call	cdr3_length	d_call	cdr3_nt	cdr3_aa
TRBV4-1	.	TRBJ2-7	13	.	TGCGCCAGCAGCCCCGGTCTAGGGGACGAGCAGTACTTC	CASSPGLGDEQYF
TRBV4-1	.	TRBJ2-5	15	TRBD1	TGCGCCAGCAGAGAAGGGACAGGGGGCTCGGAGACCCAGTACTTC	CASREGTGGSETQYF
TRBV30	once	TRBJ1-5	13	.	TGTGCCTGGAGTGTACAGTCTAATCAGCCCCAGCATTTT	CAWSVQSNQPQHF
TRBV10-2	few	TRBJ2-7	12	.	TGCGCCAGCAGTGATTCAGGGGACGAGCAGTACTTC	CASSDSGDEQYF
TRBV5-1	.	TRBJ1-2	17	.	TGCGCCAGCAGCCCCTCGGACCCGCACCCGCCGGGCTATGGCTACACCTTC	CASSPSDPHPPGYGYTF
TRBV4-1	.	TRBJ2-7	16	TRBD2	TGCGCCAGCAGCAAAGAAGCGGGAAATCTCGGCAACGAGCAGTACTTC	CASSKEAGNLGNEQYF
TRBV30	.	TRBJ2-4	16	.	TGTGCCTGGACCCCGTTGGGGCCATTGACCAAAAACATTCAGTACTTC	CAWTPLGPLTKNIQYF
TRBV6-6	.	TRBJ2-3	13	.	TGTGCCAGCTTAATGGGAGGAACAGATACGCAGTATTTT	CASLMGGTDTQYF
TRBV14	.	TRBJ2-7	14	.	TGTGCCAGCAGCCAAGATCTCGGGGGAGGTGAGCAGTACTTC	CASSQDLGGGEQYF
TRBV11-3	.	TRBJ2-2	17	.	TGTGCCAGCAGCTTAGATCTAATGGGGGGCGCGTCCGGGGAGCTGTTTTTT	CASSLDLMGGASGELFF
TRBV15	.	TRBJ1-5	13	.	TGTGCCACCAGCAGGGCCATCAATCAGCCCCAGCATTTT	CATSRAINQPQHF
TRBV12-5	.	TRBJ1-5	16	TRBD1	TGTGCTAGTGTTAATGATGCAGGGGGCGGCAATCAGCCCCAGCATTTT	CASVNDAGGGNQPQHF
TRBV28	.	TRBJ2-5	14	.	TGTGCCAGCAGTTTATTTTACGGTCAAGAGACCCAGTACTTC	CASSLFYGQETQYF
TRBV28	.	TRBJ1-1	15	.	TGTGCCAGCAGTTTAACCCCGGCGGTGAACACTGAAGCTTTCTTT	CASSLTPAVNTEAFF
TRBV2	.	TRBJ2-1	11	.	TGTGCCAGCAGAGGACTTGATGAGCAGTTCTTC	CASRGLDEQFF
TRBV13	.	TRBJ2-7	13	.	TGTGCCAGCAGCTTTGAGGCGGAATACGAGCAGTACTTC	CASSFEAEYEQYF
TRBV11-2	once	TRBJ2-7	14	.	TGTGCCAGCAGCTGGAATAAGGGAGCCTACGAGCAGTACTTC	CASSWNKGAYEQYF
TRBV28	.	TRBJ2-7	16	TRBD2	TGTGCCAGCAGTTCCCGGGGAGGGACGAATACCTACGAGCAGTACTTC	CASSSRGGTNTYEQYF
TRBV29-1	.	TRBJ2-7	11	.	TGCAGCGTGACGGCTTGGTTCGAGCAGTACTTC	CSVTAWFEQYF
TRBV10-3	.	TRBJ2-7	14	TRBD1	TGTGCCATCAGTGAGCGGGGACAGACCTACGAGCAGTACTTC	CAISERGQTYEQYF
TRBV11-1	.	TRBJ2-7	14	.	TGTGCCAGCAGCGCGACCCGGGATCCCTACGAGCAGTACTTC	CASSATRDPYEQYF
TRBV27	few	TRBJ1-6	16	.	TGTGCCAGCAGTTTATCGATCTGGGGGCGCAATTCACCCCTCCACTTT	CASSLSIWGRNSPLHF
TRBV18	.	TRBJ1-4	13	.	TGTGCCAGCTCACCATTTCGGGTTGAAAAACTGTTTTTT	CASSPFRVEKLFF
TRBV9	.	TRBJ1-1	15	.	TGTGCCAGCAGCCCCCGAGGCGCTTCGAACACTGAAGCTTTCTTT	CASSPRGASNTEAFF
TRBV5-8	.	TRBJ2-7	12	.	TGTGCCAGCAGATTGGTCTCCTACGAGCAGTACTTC	CASRLVSYEQYF
TRBV19	.	TRBJ2-2	15	.	TGTGCCAGTAGTATTAGTGGGTTCGGCACCGGGGAGCTGTTTTTT	CASSISGFGTGELFF
TRBV27	.	TRBJ1-4	14	.	TGTGCCAGCAGTTTTTGGAGGCGCGGTGAAAAACTGTTTTTT	CASSFWRRGEKLFF
TRBV4-3	few	TRBJ2-1	16	TRBD2	TGCGCCAGCAGCCAGGTAGCGGGGGTGCTTGGGAATGAGCAGTTCTTC	CASSQVAGVLGNEQFF
TRBV27	.	TRBJ1-2	16	.	TGTGCCAGCAGTACAACCGGGGCAGAACCTATCTATGGCTACACCTTC	CASSTTGAEPIYGYTF
TRBV21-1	.	TRBJ2-5	12	.	TGTGCCAGCAGCAATTACGAGGAGACCCAGTACTTC	CASSNYEETQYF
TRBV11-2	.	TRBJ2-7	14	.	TGTGCCAGCAGCTTATTTCCGGATCACTACGAGCAGTACTTC	CASSLFPDHYEQYF
TRBV11-2	.	TRBJ2-5	14	.	TGTGCCAGCAACGAACGGCGGGGTCGGGAGACCCAGTACTTC	CASNERRGRETQYF
TRBV7-2	.	TRBJ2-7	15	.	TGTGCCAGCAGCTTCACAGGGCTGGTAGGGTACGAGCAGTACTTC	CASSFTGLVGYEQYF
TRBV5-6	.	TRBJ2-3	14	TRBD2	TGTGCCAGCAGCCTGGGACTAGCTCCAGATACGCAGTATTTT	CASSLGLAPDTQYF
TRBV11-3	.	TRBJ1-3	13	.	TGTGCCAGCAGCGACACCTCTGGAAACACCATATATTTT	CASSDTSGNTIYF
TRBV30	.	TRBJ2-1	16	.	TGTGCCTGGAGTGTAACGATAAAGCGGACGGGCAATGAGCAGTTCTTC	CAWSVTIKRTGNEQFF
TRBV6-1	.	TRBJ2-1	13	.	TGTGCCAGCAGTGCTTCGTGGGTTAATGAGCAGTTCTTC	CASSASWVNEQFF
TRBV19	.	TRBJ2-7	14	TRBD2	TGTGCCAGTAGCGGACTAGCGGAAAACTACGAGCAGTACTTC	CASSGLAENYEQYF
TRBV30	once	TRBJ2-3	15	TRBD1	TGTGCCTGGAGTGAGTGGGGACAGGGACCAGATACGCAGTATTTT	CAWSEWGQGPDTQYF